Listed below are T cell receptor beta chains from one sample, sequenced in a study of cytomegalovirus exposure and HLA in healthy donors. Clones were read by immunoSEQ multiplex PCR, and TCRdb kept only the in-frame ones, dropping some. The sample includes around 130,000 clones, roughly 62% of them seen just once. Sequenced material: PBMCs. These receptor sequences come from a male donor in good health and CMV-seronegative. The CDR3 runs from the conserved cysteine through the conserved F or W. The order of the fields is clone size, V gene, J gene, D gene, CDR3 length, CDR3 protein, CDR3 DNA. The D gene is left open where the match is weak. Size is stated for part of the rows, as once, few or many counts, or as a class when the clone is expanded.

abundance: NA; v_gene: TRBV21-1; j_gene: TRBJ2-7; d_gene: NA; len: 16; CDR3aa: CASSKPPAGGCYEQYF; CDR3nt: TGTGCCAGCAGCAAACCCCCAGCGGGGGGGTGCTACGAGCAGTACTTC
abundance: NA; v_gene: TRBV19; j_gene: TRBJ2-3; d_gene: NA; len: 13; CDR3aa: CASRTFGTDTQYF; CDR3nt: TGTGCCAGTAGGACATTTGGGACAGATACGCAGTATTTT
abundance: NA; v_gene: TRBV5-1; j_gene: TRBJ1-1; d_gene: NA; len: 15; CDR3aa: CASSFGEGMNTEAFF; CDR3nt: TGCGCCAGCAGCTTTGGGGAGGGGATGAACACTGAAGCTTTCTTT
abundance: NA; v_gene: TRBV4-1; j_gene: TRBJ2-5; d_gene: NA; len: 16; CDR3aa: CASSQNNALAQETQYF; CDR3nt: TGCGCCAGCAGCCAAAATAATGCCCTGGCCCAAGAGACCCAGTACTTC
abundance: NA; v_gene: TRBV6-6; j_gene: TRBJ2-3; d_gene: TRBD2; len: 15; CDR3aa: CAAKSSGGITDTQYF; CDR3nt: TGTGCCGCGAAATCTAGCGGGGGGATCACAGATACGCAGTATTTT
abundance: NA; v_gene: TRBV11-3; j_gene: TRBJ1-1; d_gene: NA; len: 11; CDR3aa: CASRGGGEAFF; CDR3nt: TGTGCCAGCAGGGGAGGGGGGGAAGCTTTCTTT
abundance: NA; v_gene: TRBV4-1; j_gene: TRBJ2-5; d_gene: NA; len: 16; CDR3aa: CASSQVNIGFMETQYF; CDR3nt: TGCGCCAGCAGCCAAGTTAACATCGGGTTCATGGAGACCCAGTACTTC
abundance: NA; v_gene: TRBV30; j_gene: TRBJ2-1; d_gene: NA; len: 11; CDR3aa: CAWVQGTEQLF; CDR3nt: TGTGCCTGGGTCCAGGGCACGGAGCAGCTCTTC
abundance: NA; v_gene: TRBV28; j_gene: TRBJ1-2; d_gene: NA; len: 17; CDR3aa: CASSFPRGVFENYGYTF; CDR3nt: TGTGCCAGCAGTTTCCCCCGCGGGGTTTTTGAGAACTATGGCTACACCTTC
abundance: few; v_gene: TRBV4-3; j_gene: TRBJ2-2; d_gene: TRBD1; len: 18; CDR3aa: CASSQYDITETGTGELFF; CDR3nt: TGCGCCAGCAGCCAATACGACATCACCGAGACAGGGACGGGGGAGCTGTTTTTT
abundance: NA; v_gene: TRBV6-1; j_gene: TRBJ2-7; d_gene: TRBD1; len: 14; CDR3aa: CASSEPGQPYEQYF; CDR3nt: TGTGCCAGCAGTGAGCCGGGACAGCCTTACGAGCAGTACTTC
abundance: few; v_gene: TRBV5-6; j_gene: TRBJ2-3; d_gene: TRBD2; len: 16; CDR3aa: CASSFLAGGGPDTQYF; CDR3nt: TGTGCCAGCAGCTTCCTAGCGGGGGGAGGCCCAGATACGCAGTATTTT
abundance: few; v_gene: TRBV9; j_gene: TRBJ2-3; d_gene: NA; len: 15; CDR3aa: CASSVQNLGTDTQYF; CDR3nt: TGTGCCAGCAGCGTTCAGAACCTAGGCACAGATACGCAGTATTTT
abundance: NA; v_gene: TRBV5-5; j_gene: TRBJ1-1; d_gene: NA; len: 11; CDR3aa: CASSFGGEAFF; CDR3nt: TGTGCCAGCAGCTTCGGGGGTGAAGCTTTCTTT
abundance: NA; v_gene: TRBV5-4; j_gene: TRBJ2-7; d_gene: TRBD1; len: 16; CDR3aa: CASSRGGTGYSYEQYF; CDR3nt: TGTGCCAGCAGCCGCGGCGGGACAGGGTATTCCTACGAGCAGTACTTC
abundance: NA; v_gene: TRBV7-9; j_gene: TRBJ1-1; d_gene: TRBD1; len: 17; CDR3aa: CASSIRGDRAINTEAFF; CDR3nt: TGTGCCAGCAGCATTAGGGGGGACAGGGCGATTAACACTGAAGCTTTCTTT
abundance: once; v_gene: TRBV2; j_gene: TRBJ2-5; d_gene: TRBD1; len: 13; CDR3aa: CASSGQGQETQYF; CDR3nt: TGTGCCAGCAGTGGACAGGGGCAAGAGACCCAGTACTTC
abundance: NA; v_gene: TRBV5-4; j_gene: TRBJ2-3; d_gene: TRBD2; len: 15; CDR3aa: CASSLSSGGAYTQYF; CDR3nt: TGTGCCAGCAGCTTGTCTAGCGGGGGGGCGTATACGCAGTATTTT
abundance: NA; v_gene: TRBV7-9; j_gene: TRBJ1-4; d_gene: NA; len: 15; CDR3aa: CASSLDRPANEKLFF; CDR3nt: TGTGCCAGCAGCTTAGACAGGCCGGCTAATGAAAAACTGTTTTTT
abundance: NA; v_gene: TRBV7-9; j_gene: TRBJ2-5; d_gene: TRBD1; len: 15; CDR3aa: CASAATGQGLETQYF; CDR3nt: TGTGCCAGCGCCGCGACGGGACAGGGTCTGGAGACCCAGTACTTC
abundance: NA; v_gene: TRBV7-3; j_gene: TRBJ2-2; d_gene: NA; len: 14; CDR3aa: CASSLSRDTGELFF; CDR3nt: TGTGCCAGCAGCTTATCTAGAGACACCGGGGAGCTGTTTTTT
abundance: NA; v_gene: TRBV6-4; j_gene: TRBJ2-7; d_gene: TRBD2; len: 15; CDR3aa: CASSVTSGGIYEQYF; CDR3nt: TGTGCCAGCAGCGTAACTAGCGGGGGGATTTACGAGCAGTACTTC
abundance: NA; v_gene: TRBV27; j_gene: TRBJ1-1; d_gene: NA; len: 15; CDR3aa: CASSSALRQAAQAFF; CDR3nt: TGTGCCAGCAGTTCAGCCCTCAGACAAGCCGCACAAGCTTTCTTT
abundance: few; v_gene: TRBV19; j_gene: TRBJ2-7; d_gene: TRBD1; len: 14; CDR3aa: CASKVGQGSYEQYF; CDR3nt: TGTGCCAGCAAGGTGGGACAGGGGTCCTACGAGCAGTACTTC
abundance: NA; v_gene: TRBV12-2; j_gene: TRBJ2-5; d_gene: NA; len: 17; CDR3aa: CASRLEPGQGVLETQYF; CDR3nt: TGTGCAAGTCGCTTGGAACCGGGACAGGGGGTTTTGGAGACCCAGTACTTC
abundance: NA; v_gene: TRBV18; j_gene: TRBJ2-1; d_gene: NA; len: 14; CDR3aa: CASSPAGTDNEQFF; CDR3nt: TGTGCCAGCTCACCAGCCGGGACTGACAATGAGCAGTTCTTC
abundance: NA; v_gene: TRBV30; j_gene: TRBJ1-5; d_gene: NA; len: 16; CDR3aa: CAWSGAAVNSNQPQHF; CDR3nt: TGTGCCTGGAGTGGCGCGGCAGTTAATAGCAATCAGCCCCAGCATTTT
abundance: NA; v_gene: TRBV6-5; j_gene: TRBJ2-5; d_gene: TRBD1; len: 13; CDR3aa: CATLRTGSETQYF; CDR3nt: TGTGCCACACTTAGGACAGGGAGTGAGACCCAGTACTTC
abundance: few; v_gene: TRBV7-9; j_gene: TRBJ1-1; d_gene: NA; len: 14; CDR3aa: CASSLQGTNTEAFF; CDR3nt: TGTGCCAGCAGCTTACAGGGTACGAACACTGAAGCTTTCTTT
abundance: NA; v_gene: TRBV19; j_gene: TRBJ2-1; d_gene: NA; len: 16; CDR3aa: CASSIVGVLSYNEQFF; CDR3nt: TGTGCCAGTAGTATAGTCGGGGTTCTCTCCTACAATGAGCAGTTCTTC
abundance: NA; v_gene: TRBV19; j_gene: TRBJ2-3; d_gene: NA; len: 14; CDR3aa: CASDPGHSTDTQYF; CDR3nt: TGTGCCAGCGATCCGGGACACAGCACAGATACGCAGTATTTT
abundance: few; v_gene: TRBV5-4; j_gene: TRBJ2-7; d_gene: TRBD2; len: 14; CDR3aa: CASSSGLANYEQYF; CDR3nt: TGTGCCAGCAGCTCGGGACTAGCGAACTACGAGCAGTACTTC
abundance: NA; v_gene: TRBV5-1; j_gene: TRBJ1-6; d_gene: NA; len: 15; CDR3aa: CASSLDSSYNSPLHF; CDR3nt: TGCGCCAGCAGCTTGGACAGCTCCTATAATTCACCCCTCCACTTT
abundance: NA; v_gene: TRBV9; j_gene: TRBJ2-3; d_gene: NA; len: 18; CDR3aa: CASSDPGGQATVTGEQYF; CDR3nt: TGTGCCAGCAGCGATCCGGGGGGACAGGCGACGGTCACGGGGGAGCAGTATTTT
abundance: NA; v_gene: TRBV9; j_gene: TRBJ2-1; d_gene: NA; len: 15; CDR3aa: CASSAESSSYNEQFF; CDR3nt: TGTGCCAGCAGCGCCGAATCGAGCTCCTACAATGAGCAGTTCTTC